One sample yielded the 30 T cell receptor beta chains listed below, sequenced in a study of siplizumab effects on memory and regulatory T cells. Measured with immunoSEQ multiplex PCR; TCRdb has only the in-frame clones, and not every one. The sample consists of 45,000 to 50,000 clones, roughly 84% of them appearing once. The sequenced material came from naive CD8+ T cells sorted from blood. The source is a human donor in good health.

The chain joins TRBV27 to TRBJ2-7, with 8 bases matching TRBD2. Looked up from germline, CDR1 is MNHEY and CDR2 is SMNVEV (reference sequence). CDR3 size: 15 residues. Trimming at V came to 4 bases and at J to 0 bases, leaving 5 bases not matched to a gene. CDR3 region: CASSWAGGPSYEQYF. In DNA form, the CDR3 reads TGTGCCAGCAGTTGGGCGGGAGGCCCCTCCTACGAGCAGTACTTC.

V usage is TRBV7-9 and J usage is TRBJ2-2, with D tentatively TRBD2 (5 bases). Germline CDR1 SEHNR, CDR2 FQNEAQ (reference sequence). CDR3 length equals 15 residues. V lost 5 bases and J 1 base, leaving 11 bases between the germline ends. CDR3 sequence (DNA): TGTGCCAGCAGCCAATGGACTGGGAACACCGGGGAGCTGTTTTTT. Protein sequence: CASSQWTGNTGELFF. Full variable domain (rest looked up from reference TRBV7-9 and TRBJ2-2): DTGVSQNPRHKITKRGQNVTFRCDPISEHNRLYWYRQTLGQGPEFLTYFQNEAQLEKSRLLSDRFSAERPKGSFSTLEIQRTEQGDSAMYLCASSQWTGNTGELFFGEGSRLTVL.

The chain combines TRBV4-1 with TRBJ2-7; D possibly uses TRBD1 or TRBD2 (5 bases each). Germline lookup yields CDR1 MGHRA and CDR2 YSYEKL. The CDR3 is 15 residues long. Trimming removed 4 bases from V and 5 bases from J, with 18 bases in between. DNA of the CDR3: TGCGCCAGCAGCCTAAAGACTGGGGGATTCAACGAGCAGTACTTC. Encoded protein: CASSLKTGGFNEQYF.

The chain couples TRBV19 to TRBJ2-3; 7 bases are shared with TRBD2. Germline loops: CDR1 LNHDA, CDR2 SQIVND (reference sequence). The CDR3 contains 14 residues. The J segment lost 6 bases and the V segment lost 3 bases, leaving 6 bases of the junction unmatched. CDR3 sequence reads: CASSIVSGFDTQYF. In DNA form, the CDR3 reads TGTGCCAGTAGTATCGTTAGCGGGTTTGATACGCAGTATTTT.

Only a few counts were recorded for this clone. The V gene is TRBV7-9, the J gene TRBJ1-2, with a weak D call TRBD1 (5 bases). Germline V gene lookup returns CDR1 SEHNR and CDR2 FQNEAQ (reference sequence). The CDR3 is made up of 15 amino acids. The V gene lost 2 bases and the J gene lost 3 bases, with 13 bases spanning the gap. CDR3 region: CASSLIAGIHYGYTF. CDR3 bases: TGTGCCAGCAGCTTAATTGCAGGGATCCACTATGGCTACACCTTC.

The chain uses TRBV18 and TRBJ1-5; TRBD1 is a possible D gene (5 bases). V shed 2 bases and J shed 4 bases, with 24 bases lying between them. Germline V gene sequence: CDR1 KGHSH, CDR2 LQKENI. This CDR3 comprises 19 residues. The CDR3 reads CASSPMPGEMGYLNQPQHF. In nucleotides, the CDR3 is TGTGCCAGCTCACCAATGCCGGGGGAAATGGGGTATTTGAATCAGCCCCAGCATTTT.

The chain carries TRBV5-6 and TRBJ2-3, with 7 bases aligning to TRBD1. This CDR3 spans 15 amino acids. The V gene's germline CDR1 is SGHDT and CDR2 YYEEEE. V trimming: 0 bases; J trimming: 0 bases; junction bases outside the gene matches: 1. The CDR3 loop reads CASSLATGSTDTQYF. The CDR3 DNA reads TGTGCCAGCAGCTTGGCGACAGGGAGCACAGATACGCAGTATTTT.

V is TRBV27 and J is TRBJ2-7, with D tentatively TRBD1 (6 bases). Trimming took 5 bases from V and 0 from J, leaving 8 bases between them. This CDR3 has 13 residues. CDR1 and CDR2 (germline): MNHEY, SMNVEV (reference sequence). The DNA for the CDR3 is TGTGCCAGCAGTATCAGGGGCTCCTACGAGCAGTACTTC. Protein: CASSIRGSYEQYF.

The rearrangement links TRBV19 to TRBJ1-1; D may be TRBD1 (5 bases). Germline-derived CDR1 and CDR2 are LNHDA and SQIVND (reference sequence). Between the trimmed V and J ends, which lost 1 base and 3 bases, there was a span of 9 bases. The CDR3 is made up of 14 amino acids. CDR3 sequence: CASSIGAGYTEAFF. As DNA, the CDR3 is TGTGCCAGTAGTATAGGGGCAGGGTACACTGAAGCTTTCTTT.

The gene calls are TRBV7-2 and TRBJ1-1, with 8 positions matching TRBD1. Trimming took 1 base from V and 0 from J; bases not matched to a gene: 7. This CDR3 has 17 residues. The V gene's germline CDR1 is SGHTA and CDR2 FQGNSA. CDR3: CASSLEPGGWMNTEAFF. The CDR3 DNA is TGTGCCAGCAGCTTAGAGCCAGGGGGCTGGATGAACACTGAAGCTTTCTTT.

This clone showed up just a few times. The rearrangement uses TRBV13 and TRBJ2-7; D is unclear. The germline CDR1 and CDR2 sequences are PRHDT and FYEKMQ (reference sequence). Trimming removed 0 bases at V and 3 bases at J, with 6 bases between. The length of the CDR3 is 13 residues. Here the CDR3 reads CASSLGQLYEQYF. CDR3 in DNA: TGTGCCAGCAGCTTAGGACAGCTCTACGAGCAGTACTTC.

Note on this clone: One end of the junction varies from germline; a read error may be responsible. This CDR3 reads CASSLGRSTQETQYF. CDR3 sequence (DNA): TGTGCTAGCAGCCTGGGAAGGTCGACCCAAGAGACCCAGTACTTC. The chain is built from TRBV7-7 and TRBJ2-5; no reliable D call. The CDR3 has 15 amino acids. The V gene's germline CDR1 is SSHAT and CDR2 FNYEAQ (reference sequence).

CDR3 in amino acids: CASSLVPGGRYNEQFF. In nucleotides, the CDR3 is TGTGCCAGCAGCTTGGTTCCCGGGGGTCGCTACAATGAGCAGTTCTTC. The chain employs TRBV7-6 and TRBJ2-1, with D perhaps matching TRBD2 (6 bases). Deletions cut 3 bases from V and 3 bases from J, with 15 bases between. Germline CDR1 reads SGHVS; CDR2 reads FNYEAQ. The CDR3 covers 16 residues.

The J gene is TRBJ2-2, the V gene TRBV4-2, with 8 bases identical to TRBD1. The V gene end was trimmed by 3 bases and the J gene end by 5 bases; junction bases not matched to a gene: 8. Germline-derived CDR1 and CDR2 are LGHNA and YNFKEQ. This CDR3 region has 16 residues. Here the CDR3 reads CASSHNEQGVTGELFF. CDR3 in DNA: TGTGCCAGCAGCCATAATGAACAGGGGGTAACCGGGGAGCTGTTTTTT.

V usage is TRBV10-1 and J usage is TRBJ2-1; D possibly corresponds to TRBD1 (6 bases). V gave up 4 bases and J gave up 9 bases, with 13 bases separating them. This CDR3 is built from 13 residues. Germline V gene sequence: CDR1 WNHNN, CDR2 SYGVQD (reference sequence). The CDR3 sequence is CASSAGVEGEQFF. The CDR3 DNA follows: TGCGCCAGCAGTGCAGGGGTGGAAGGTGAGCAGTTCTTC.

The rearrangement links TRBV5-1 to TRBJ2-1, with 10 bases identical to TRBD1. With V trimmed by 4 bases and J by 8 bases, 3 bases remained unmatched. The CDR3 is 13 residues long. Germline lookup yields CDR1 SGHRS and CDR2 YFSETQ. CDR3 DNA: TGCGCCAGCAGCGGGACAGGGGCTCATGAGCAGTTCTTC. Protein product: CASSGTGAHEQFF.

The chain employs TRBV11-2 and TRBJ2-7; D is possibly TRBD1 (6 bases). Between the trimmed V and J ends, which lost 7 bases and 4 bases, there was a span of 17 bases. Germline V CDR1 and CDR2: SGHAT, FQNNGV. This CDR3 is built from 14 residues. The CDR3 protein is CASTVGGHLYEQYF. The CDR3 nucleotides are TGTGCCAGCACCGTTGGGGGACATCTATACGAGCAGTACTTC.

CDR3 protein: CATTQGWNTEAFF. CDR3 nucleotides: TGTGCCACCACCCAGGGTTGGAACACTGAAGCTTTCTTT. The chain carries TRBV19 and TRBJ1-1, with D maybe TRBD1 (5 bases). V shed 10 bases and J shed 1 base, with 13 bases lying between them. The CDR3 length is 13 residues. Germline loops: CDR1 LNHDA, CDR2 SQIVND (reference sequence).

This chain joins TRBV6-6 and TRBJ2-5; D is unresolved. Germline CDR1 MNHNY, CDR2 SVGAGI (reference sequence). The CDR3 contains 11 residues. Trimming took off 2 bases at V and 5 bases at J, with 3 bases between the two ends. CDR3 DNA sequence: TGTGCCAGCAGTTACGGGGAGACCCAGTACTTC. Translating gives CASSYGETQYF.

The chain recombines TRBV7-2 with TRBJ2-7; maybe TRBD1 (5 bases). Germline V gene data show CDR1 as SGHTA and CDR2 as FQGNSA. The CDR3 extends over 14 amino acids. The germline V and J ends were trimmed by 3 bases and 2 bases, with 11 bases remaining between them. The CDR3 region is CASSFSQGTYEQYF. CDR3 nucleotides: TGTGCCAGCAGCTTTTCCCAGGGAACCTACGAGCAGTACTTC.

This sequence joins TRBV9 and TRBJ1-3; D not resolved. Trimming left V 3 bases short and J 1 base short, with 14 bases between. This CDR3 is built from 16 residues. The germline CDR1 and CDR2 sequences are SGDLS and YYNGEE. In nucleotides, the CDR3 is TGTGCCAGCAGCGATCCCGGCTTAGCTTCTGGAAACACCATATATTTT. This gives the protein CASSDPGLASGNTIYF.

The chain uses TRBV27 and TRBJ2-2; TRBD2 aligns across 11 bases. The CDR3 totals 17 residues. Germline lookup yields CDR1 MNHEY and CDR2 SMNVEV (reference sequence). V gave up 6 bases and J gave up 2 bases; unmatched junction bases: 8. CDR3 sequence: CASSTLLAGANTGELFF. The DNA of the CDR3 is TGTGCCAGCAGCACCCTACTAGCGGGAGCCAACACCGGGGAGCTGTTTTTT.

The chain employs TRBV7-3 and TRBJ1-1; D remains ambiguous. The CDR3 is 16 amino acids. V lost 5 bases and J 2 bases, leaving 18 bases between the germline ends. Germline V gene data show CDR1 as SGHTA and CDR2 as FQGTGA. DNA of the CDR3: TGTGCCAGCAGCCCAGGACCCTCTAACCTTAACACTGAAGCTTTCTTT. This gives the protein CASSPGPSNLNTEAFF.

The chain is built from TRBV5-6 and TRBJ2-7; 7 positions match TRBD2. The germline V gene has CDR1 SGHDT and CDR2 YYEEEE. This CDR3 spans 14 amino acids. V shed 4 bases and J 8 bases; nucleotides not matched to a gene: 12. Here the CDR3 reads CASSPSGGPGQQYF. For the CDR3, the DNA is TGTGCCAGCAGCCCATCGGGGGGTCCGGGTCAGCAGTACTTC.

This chain joins TRBV4-1 and TRBJ2-7; D possibly corresponds to TRBD1 (7 bases). Trimming cost V 7 bases and J 6 bases, with 22 bases left between them. The CDR3 spans 15 residues. The V gene's germline CDR1 is MGHRA and CDR2 YSYEKL. The CDR3 spells CASTWTEGAKSEQYF. The CDR3 DNA reads as TGCGCCAGCACCTGGACGGAGGGGGCGAAAAGCGAGCAGTACTTC.

The chain joins TRBV27 to TRBJ1-6; 10 bases are a match to TRBD1. This CDR3 region has 15 residues. Germline trimming cut 5 bases from V and 9 bases from J; bases unmatched to any gene: 7. Germline V gene sequence: CDR1 MNHEY, CDR2 SMNVEV (reference sequence). For the CDR3, the DNA is TGTGCCAGCAGTCCCTGGGACAGGGGTAGTTCACCCCTCCACTTT. Its translation: CASSPWDRGSSPLHF.

The chain has TRBV7-9 and TRBJ2-5; no clear D. The V and J ends lost 0 bases and 1 base respectively, with 9 bases between them. Germline CDR1 reads SEHNR; CDR2 reads FQNEAQ (reference sequence). This CDR3 comprises 15 residues. The chain's CDR3 is CASSLAHNSQETQYF. The CDR3 coding sequence is TGTGCCAGCAGCTTAGCGCATAACAGCCAAGAGACCCAGTACTTC.

This clone was seen once. This chain connects TRBV5-1 to TRBJ2-7; 9 bases are a match to TRBD1. V lost 3 bases to trimming and J lost 3 bases; unmatched junction nucleotides: 4. The CDR3 covers 14 residues. CDR1 is SGHRS, CDR2 YFSETQ, per germline. The CDR3 DNA follows: TGCGCCAGCAGCTCAGGGACAGGGATCTACGAGCAGTACTTC. It codes for CASSSGTGIYEQYF.

V gene TRBV19 combines with J gene TRBJ1-1; D gene uncertain. Germline V CDR1 and CDR2: LNHDA, SQIVND (reference sequence). This CDR3 contains 14 residues. With 1 base removed from V and 4 bases from J, the gap between germline ends came to 10 bases. Here the CDR3 reads CASSIGVIGTEAFF. DNA of the CDR3: TGTGCCAGTAGTATAGGAGTTATCGGCACTGAAGCTTTCTTT. Variable domain in full (rest from reference TRBV19 and TRBJ1-1): DGGITQSPKYLFRKEGQNVTLSCEQNLNHDAMYWYRQDPGQGLRLIYYSQIVNDFQKGDIAEGYSVSREKKESFPLTVTSAQKNPTAFYLCASSIGVIGTEAFFGQGTRLTVV.

V is TRBV4-1 and J is TRBJ1-2; no clear D. Germline lookup yields CDR1 MGHRA and CDR2 YSYEKL. This CDR3 contains 12 residues. The V end lost 0 bases, the J end lost 13 bases, and 12 bases lay between the germline ends. The DNA for the CDR3 is TGCGCCAGCAGCCAAGATCGGGGTTTGTGCACCTTC. Translating gives CASSQDRGLCTF.